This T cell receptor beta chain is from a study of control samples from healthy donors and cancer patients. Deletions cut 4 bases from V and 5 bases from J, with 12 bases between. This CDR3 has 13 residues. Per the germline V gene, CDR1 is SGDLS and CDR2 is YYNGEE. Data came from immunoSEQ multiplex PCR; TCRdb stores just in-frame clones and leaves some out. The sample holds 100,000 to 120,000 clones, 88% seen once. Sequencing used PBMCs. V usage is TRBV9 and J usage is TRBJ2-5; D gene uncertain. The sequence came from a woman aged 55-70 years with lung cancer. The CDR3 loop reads CASSPPVTETQYF. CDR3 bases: TGTGCCAGCAGCCCCCCGGTGACGGAGACCCAGTACTTC.